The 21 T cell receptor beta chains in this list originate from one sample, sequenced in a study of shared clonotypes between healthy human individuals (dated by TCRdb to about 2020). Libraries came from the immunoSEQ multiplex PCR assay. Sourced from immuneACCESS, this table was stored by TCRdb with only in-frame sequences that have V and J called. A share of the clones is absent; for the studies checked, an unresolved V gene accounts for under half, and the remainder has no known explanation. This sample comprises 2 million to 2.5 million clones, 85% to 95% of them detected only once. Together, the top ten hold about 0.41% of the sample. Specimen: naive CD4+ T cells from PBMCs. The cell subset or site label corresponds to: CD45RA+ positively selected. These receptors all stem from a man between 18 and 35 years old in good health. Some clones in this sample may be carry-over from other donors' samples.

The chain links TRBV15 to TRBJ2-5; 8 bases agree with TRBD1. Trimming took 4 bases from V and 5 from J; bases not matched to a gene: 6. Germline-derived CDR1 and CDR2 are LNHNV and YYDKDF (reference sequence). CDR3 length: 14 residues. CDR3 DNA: TGTGCCACCAGCATCAGGGGGCCGGAGGAGACCCAGTACTTC. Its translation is CATSIRGPEETQYF.

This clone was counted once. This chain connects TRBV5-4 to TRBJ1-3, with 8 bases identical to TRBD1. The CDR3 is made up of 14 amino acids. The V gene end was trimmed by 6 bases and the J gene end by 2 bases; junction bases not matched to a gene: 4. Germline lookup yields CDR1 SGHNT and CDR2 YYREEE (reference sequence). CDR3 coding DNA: TGTGCCAGCAAGCCGGGACAGGCTGGAAACACCATATATTTT. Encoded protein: CASKPGQAGNTIYF.

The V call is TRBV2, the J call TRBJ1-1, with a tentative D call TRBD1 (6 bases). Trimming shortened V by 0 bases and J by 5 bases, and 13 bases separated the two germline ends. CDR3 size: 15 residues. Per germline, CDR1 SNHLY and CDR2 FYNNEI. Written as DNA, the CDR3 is TGTGCCAGCAGTGAAGCGCTTGGGGGGCTGACTGAAGCTTTCTTT. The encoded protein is CASSEALGGLTEAFF. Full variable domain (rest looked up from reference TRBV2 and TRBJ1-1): EPEVTQTPSHQVTQMGQEVILRCVPISNHLYFYWYRQILGQKVEFLVSFYNNEISEKSEIFDDQFSVERPDGSNFTLKIRSTKLEDSAMYFCASSEALGGLTEAFFGQGTRLTVV.

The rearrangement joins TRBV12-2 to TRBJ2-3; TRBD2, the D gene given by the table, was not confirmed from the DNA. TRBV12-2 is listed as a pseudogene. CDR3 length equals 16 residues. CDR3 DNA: TGTGCAAGTCGCTCCATCAGGAGGCAGTACACAGATACGCAGTATTTT. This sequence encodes CASRSIRRQYTDTQYF.

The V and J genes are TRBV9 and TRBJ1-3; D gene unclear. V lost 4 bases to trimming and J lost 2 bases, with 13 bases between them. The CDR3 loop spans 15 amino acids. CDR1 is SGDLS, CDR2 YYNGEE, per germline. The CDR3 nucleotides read TGTGCCAGCAGCCCCGGCCCAGAGACTGGAAACACCATATATTTT. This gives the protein CASSPGPETGNTIYF.

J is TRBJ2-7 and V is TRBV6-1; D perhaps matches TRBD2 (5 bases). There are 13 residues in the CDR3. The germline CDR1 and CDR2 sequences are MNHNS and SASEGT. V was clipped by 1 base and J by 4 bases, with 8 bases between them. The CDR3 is CASSEVEVYEQYF. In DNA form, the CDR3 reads TGTGCCAGCAGTGAAGTGGAGGTTTACGAGCAGTACTTC.

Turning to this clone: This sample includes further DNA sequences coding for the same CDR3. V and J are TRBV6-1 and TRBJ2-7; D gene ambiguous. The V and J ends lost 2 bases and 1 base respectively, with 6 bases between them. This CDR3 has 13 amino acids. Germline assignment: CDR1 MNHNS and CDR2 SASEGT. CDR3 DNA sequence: TGTGCCAGCAGTGAAACGGTTTCCTACGAGCAGTACTTC. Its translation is CASSETVSYEQYF.

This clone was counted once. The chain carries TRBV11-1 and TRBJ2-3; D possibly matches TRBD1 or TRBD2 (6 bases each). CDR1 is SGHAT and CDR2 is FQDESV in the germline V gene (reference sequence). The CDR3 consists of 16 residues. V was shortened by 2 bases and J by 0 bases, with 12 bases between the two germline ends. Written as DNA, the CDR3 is TGTGCCAGCAGCTTAACCCCGGGGGCTAGCACAGATACGCAGTATTTT. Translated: CASSLTPGASTDTQYF.

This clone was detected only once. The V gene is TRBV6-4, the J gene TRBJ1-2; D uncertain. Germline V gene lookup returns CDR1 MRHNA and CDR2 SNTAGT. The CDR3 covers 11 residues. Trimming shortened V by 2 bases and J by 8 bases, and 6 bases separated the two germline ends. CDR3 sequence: CASSDREGYTF. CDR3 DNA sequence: TGTGCCAGCAGTGACAGGGAGGGCTACACCTTC.

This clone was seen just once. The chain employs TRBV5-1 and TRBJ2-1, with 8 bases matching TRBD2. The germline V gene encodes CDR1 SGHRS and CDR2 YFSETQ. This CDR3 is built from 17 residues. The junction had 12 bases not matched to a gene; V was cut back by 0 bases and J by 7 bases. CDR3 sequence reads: CASSLGLGAGVGNEQFF. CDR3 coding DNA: TGCGCCAGCAGCTTGGGGCTAGGAGCGGGAGTCGGGAATGAGCAGTTCTTC.

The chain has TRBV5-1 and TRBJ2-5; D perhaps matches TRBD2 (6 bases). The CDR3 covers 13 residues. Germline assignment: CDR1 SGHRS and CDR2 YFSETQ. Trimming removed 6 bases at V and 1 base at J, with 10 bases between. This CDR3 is CASMTGVQETQYF. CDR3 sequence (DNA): TGCGCCAGCATGACGGGAGTCCAAGAGACCCAGTACTTC.

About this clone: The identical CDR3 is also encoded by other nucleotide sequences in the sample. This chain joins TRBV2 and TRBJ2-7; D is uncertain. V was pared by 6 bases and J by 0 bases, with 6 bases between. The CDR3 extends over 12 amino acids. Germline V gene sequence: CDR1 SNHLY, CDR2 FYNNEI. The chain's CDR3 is CASSQSSYEQYF. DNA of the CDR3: TGTGCCAGCAGCCAAAGCTCCTACGAGCAGTACTTC.

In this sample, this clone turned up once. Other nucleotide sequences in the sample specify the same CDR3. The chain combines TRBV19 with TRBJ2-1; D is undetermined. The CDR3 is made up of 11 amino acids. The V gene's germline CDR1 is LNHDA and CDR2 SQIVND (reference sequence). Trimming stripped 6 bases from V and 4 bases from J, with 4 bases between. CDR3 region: CASSRYNEQFF. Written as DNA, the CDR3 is TGTGCCAGTAGCCGTTACAATGAGCAGTTCTTC.

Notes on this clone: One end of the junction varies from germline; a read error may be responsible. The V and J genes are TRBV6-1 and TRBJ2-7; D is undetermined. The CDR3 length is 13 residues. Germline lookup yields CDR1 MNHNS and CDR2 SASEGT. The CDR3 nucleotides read TGTGCCAGCAGGGAAGGGCTCTCTATCGAGCAGTACTTC. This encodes CASREGLSIEQYF.

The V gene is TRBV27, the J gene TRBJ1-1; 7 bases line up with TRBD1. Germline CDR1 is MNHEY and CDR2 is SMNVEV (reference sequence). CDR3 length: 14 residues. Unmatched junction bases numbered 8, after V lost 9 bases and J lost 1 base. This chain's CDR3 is CARTGARENTEAFF. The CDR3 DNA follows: TGTGCCAGAACAGGGGCTCGGGAGAACACTGAAGCTTTCTTT.

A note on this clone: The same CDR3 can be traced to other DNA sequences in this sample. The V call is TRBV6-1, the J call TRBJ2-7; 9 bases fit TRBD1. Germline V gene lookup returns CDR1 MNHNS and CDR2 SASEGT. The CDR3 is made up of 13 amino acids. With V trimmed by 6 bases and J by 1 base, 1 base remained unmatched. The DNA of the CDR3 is TGTGCCAGCAGGGACAGGGGATCCTACGAGCAGTACTTC. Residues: CASRDRGSYEQYF.

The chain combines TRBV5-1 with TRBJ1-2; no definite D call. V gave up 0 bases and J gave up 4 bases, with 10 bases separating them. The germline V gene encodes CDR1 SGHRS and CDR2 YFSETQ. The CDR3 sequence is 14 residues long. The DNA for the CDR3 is TGCGCCAGCAGCTTGGTTGGGGTGGCCTATGGCTACACCTTC. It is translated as CASSLVGVAYGYTF.

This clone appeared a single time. The CDR3 DNA reads as TGTGCCAGCAGTGGAACCGGGACAGAAGAAAAACTGTTTTTT. Translating it yields CASSGTGTEEKLFF. The chain carries TRBV6-1 and TRBJ1-4; 7 bases line up with TRBD1. V was pared by 4 bases and J by 8 bases, with 7 bases of the junction left unmatched. The CDR3 is 14 residues long. Germline values: CDR1 MNHNS, CDR2 SASEGT.

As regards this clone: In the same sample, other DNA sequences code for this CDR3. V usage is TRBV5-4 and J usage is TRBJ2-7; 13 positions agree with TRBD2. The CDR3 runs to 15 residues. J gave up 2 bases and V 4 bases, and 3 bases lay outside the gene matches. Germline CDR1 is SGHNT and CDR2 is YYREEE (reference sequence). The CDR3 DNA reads TGTGCCAGCAGCCTCGGACTAGCGGGAGCCTACGAGCAGTACTTC. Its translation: CASSLGLAGAYEQYF.

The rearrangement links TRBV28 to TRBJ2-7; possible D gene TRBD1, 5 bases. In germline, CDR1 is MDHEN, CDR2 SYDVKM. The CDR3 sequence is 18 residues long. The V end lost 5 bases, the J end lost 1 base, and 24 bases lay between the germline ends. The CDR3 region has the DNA TGTGCCAGCAGTCTGAACGTTTATCCCCGACAGAATTCCTACGAGCAGTACTTC. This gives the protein CASSLNVYPRQNSYEQYF.

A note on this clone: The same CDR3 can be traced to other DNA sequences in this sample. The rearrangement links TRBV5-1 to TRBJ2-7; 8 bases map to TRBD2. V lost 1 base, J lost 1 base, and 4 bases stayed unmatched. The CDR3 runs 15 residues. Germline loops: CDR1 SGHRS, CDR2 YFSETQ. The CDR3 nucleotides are TGCGCCAGCAGCTTGCTAGCGGGCTCGTCCTACGAGCAGTACTTC. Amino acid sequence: CASSLLAGSSYEQYF.